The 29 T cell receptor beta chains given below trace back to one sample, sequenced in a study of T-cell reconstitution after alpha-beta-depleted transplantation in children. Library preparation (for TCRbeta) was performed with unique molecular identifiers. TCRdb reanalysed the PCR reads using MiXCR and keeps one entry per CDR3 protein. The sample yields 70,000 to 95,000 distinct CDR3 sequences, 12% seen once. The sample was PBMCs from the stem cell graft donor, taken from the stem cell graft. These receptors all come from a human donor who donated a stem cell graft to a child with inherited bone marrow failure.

The CDR3 sequence: CASSFILRDRLFYEQYF. CDR3 coding DNA: TGTGCCAGCAGCTTTATTCTCCGGGACAGACTCTTCTACGAGCAGTACTTC. V and J are TRBV7-4 and TRBJ2-7; 7 positions agree with TRBD1. The germline V gene has CDR1 SGHVT and CDR2 SQSDAQ. J gave up 3 bases and V 3 bases, and 14 bases lay outside the gene matches. This CDR3 has 17 amino acids.

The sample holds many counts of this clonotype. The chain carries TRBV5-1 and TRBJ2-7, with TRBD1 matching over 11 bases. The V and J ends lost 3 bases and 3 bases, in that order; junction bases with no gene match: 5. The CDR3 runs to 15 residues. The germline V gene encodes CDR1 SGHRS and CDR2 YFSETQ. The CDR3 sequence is CASSWTGTGGYEQYF. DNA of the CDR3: TGCGCCAGCAGCTGGACCGGGACAGGGGGCTACGAGCAGTACTTC.

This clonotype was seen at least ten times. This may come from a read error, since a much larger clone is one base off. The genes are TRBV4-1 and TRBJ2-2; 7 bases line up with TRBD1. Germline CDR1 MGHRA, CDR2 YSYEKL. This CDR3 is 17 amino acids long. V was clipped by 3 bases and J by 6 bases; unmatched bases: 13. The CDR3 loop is CASSHGLTGQSPGELFF. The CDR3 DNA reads TGCGCCAGCAGCCACGGGTTGACGGGACAGAGTCCCGGGGAGCTGTTTTTT.

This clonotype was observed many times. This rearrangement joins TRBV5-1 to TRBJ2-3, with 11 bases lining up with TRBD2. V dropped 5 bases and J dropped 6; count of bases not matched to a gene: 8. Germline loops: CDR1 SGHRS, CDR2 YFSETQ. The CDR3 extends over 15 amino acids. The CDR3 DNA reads TGCGCCAGCAGAGTAGCGGGAGGGCCGGGGGATACGCAGTATTTT. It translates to CASRVAGGPGDTQYF.

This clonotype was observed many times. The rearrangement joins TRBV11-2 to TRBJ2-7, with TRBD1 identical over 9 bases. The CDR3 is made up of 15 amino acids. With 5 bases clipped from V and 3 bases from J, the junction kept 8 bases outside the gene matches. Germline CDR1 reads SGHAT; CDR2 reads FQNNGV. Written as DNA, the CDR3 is TGTGCCAGCAGCCCCGGGACAGGGAGAAGCTACGAGCAGTACTTC. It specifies CASSPGTGRSYEQYF.

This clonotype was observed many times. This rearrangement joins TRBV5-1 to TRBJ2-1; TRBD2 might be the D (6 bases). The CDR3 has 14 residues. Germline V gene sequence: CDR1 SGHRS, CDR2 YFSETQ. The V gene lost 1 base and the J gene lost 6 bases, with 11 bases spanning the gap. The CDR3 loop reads CASSLRLASNEQFF. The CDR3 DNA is TGCGCCAGCAGCTTGCGTCTAGCGTCCAATGAGCAGTTCTTC.

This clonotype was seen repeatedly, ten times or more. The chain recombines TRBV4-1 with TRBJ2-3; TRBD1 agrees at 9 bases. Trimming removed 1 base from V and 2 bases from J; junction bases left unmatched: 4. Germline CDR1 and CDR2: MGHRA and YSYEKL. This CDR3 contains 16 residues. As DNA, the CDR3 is TGCGCCAGCAGCCAAGCCGGGACAGGGTCCACAGATACGCAGTATTTT. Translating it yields CASSQAGTGSTDTQYF.

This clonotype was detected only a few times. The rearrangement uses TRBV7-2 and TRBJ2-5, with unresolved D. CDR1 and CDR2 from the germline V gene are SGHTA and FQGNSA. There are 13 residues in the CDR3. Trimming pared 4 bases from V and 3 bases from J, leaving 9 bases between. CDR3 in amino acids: CASSSPQEETQYF. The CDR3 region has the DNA TGTGCCAGCAGCTCCCCCCAGGAAGAGACCCAGTACTTC.

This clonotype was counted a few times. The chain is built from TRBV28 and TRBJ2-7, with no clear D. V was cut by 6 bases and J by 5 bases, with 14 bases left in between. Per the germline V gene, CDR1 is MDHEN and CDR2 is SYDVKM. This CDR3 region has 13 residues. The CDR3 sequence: CASSDFPGNEQYF. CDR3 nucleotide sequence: TGTGCCAGCAGCGATTTCCCGGGCAACGAGCAGTACTTC.

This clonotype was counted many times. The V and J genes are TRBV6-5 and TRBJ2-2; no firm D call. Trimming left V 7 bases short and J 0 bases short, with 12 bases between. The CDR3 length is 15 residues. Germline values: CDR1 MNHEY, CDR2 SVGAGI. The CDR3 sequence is CASTDGRTNTGELFF. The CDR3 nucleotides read TGTGCCAGCACCGACGGACGGACGAACACCGGGGAGCTGTTTTTT.

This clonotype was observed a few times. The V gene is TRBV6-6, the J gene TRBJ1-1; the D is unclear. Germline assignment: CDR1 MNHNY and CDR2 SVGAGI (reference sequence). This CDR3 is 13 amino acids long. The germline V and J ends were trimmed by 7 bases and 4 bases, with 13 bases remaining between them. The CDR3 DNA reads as TGTGCCAGCACCCGAAGAGGCGGCACTGAAGCTTTCTTT. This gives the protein CASTRRGGTEAFF.

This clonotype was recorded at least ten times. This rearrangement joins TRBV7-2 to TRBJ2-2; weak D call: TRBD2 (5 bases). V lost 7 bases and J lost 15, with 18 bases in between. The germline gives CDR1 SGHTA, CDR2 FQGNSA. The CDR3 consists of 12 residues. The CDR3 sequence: CASTSTRGRMFF. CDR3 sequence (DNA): TGTGCCAGCACCTCGACCCGGGGTCGTATGTTTTTT.

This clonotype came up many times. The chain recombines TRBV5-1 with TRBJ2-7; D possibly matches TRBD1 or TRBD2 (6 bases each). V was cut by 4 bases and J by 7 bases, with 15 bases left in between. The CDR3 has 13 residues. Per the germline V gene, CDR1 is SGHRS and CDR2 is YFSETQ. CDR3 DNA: TGCGCCAGCAGCGATAACAGAGGGGGGGAGCAGTACTTC. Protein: CASSDNRGGEQYF.

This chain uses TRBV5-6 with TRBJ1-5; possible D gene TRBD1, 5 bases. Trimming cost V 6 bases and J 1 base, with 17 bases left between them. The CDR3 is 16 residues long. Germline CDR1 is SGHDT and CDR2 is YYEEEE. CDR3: CASTFGGEVSNQPQHF. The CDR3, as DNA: TGTGCCAGCACTTTTGGGGGTGAAGTAAGCAATCAGCCCCAGCATTTT.

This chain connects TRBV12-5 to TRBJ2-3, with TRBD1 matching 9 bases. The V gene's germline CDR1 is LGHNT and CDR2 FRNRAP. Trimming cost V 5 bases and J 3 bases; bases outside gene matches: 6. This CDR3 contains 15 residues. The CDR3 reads CASGPLGQGTDTQYF. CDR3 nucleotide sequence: TGTGCTAGTGGTCCCCTAGGACAGGGGACAGATACGCAGTATTTT.

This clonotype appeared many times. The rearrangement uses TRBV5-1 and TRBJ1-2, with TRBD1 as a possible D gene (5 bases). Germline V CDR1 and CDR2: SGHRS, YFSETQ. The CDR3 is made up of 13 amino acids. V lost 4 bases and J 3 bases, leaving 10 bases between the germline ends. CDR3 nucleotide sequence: TGCGCCAGCAGCACCAGGGAGGACTATGGCTACACCTTC. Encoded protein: CASSTREDYGYTF.

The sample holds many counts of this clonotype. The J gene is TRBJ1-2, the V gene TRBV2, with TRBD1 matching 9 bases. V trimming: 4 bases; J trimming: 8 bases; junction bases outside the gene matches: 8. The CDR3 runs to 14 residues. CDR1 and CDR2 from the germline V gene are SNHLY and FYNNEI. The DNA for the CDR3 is TGTGCCAGCAGTGGTTCCGGGACAGGGAAAGGCTACACCTTC. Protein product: CASSGSGTGKGYTF.

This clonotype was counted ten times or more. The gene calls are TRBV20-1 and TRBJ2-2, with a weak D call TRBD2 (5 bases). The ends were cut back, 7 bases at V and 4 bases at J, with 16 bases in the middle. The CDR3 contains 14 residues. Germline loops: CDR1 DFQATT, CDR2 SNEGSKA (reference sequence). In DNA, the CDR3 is TGCAGTGGATGTCTAGCTACGTCCACCGGGGAGCTGTTTTTT. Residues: CSGCLATSTGELFF.

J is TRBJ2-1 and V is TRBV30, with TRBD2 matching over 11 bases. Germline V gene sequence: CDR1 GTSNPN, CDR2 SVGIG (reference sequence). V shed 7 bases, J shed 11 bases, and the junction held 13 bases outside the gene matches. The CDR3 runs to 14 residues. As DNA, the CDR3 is TGTGCCTTAAACTCGGGACTAGCGGATTCTCAGCAGTTCTTC. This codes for CALNSGLADSQQFF. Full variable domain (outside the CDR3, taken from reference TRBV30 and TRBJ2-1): SQTIHQWPATLVQPVGSPLSLECTVEGTSNPNLYWYRQAAGRGLQLLFYSVGIGQISSEVPQNLSASRPQDRQFILSSKKLLLSDSGFYLCALNSGLADSQQFFGPGTRLTVL.

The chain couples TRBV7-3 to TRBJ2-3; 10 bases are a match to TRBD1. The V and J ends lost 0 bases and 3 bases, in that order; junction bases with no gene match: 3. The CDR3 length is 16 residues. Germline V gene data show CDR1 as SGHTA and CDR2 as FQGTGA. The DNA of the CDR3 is TGTGCCAGCAGCTTAACCTGGACAGGGGGAACAGATACGCAGTATTTT. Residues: CASSLTWTGGTDTQYF.

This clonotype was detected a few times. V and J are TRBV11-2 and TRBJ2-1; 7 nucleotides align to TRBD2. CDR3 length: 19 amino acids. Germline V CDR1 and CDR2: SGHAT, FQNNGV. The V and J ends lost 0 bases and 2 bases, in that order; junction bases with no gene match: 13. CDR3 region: CASSLDYSQAGVPYNEQFF. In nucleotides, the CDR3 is TGTGCCAGCAGCTTAGATTATAGTCAGGCGGGAGTCCCCTACAATGAGCAGTTCTTC.

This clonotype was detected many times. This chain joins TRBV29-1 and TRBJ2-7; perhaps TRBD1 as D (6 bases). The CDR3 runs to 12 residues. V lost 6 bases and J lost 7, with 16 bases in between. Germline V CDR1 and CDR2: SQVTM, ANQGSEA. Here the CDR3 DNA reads TGCAGCGTGGGACACCGCCGTGAAGAGCAGTACTTC. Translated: CSVGHRREEQYF.

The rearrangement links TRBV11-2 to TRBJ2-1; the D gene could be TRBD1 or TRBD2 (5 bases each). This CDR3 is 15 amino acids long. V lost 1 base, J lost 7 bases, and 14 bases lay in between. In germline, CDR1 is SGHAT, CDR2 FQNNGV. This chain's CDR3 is CASSLVGPLLNEQFF. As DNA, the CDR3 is TGTGCCAGCAGCTTAGTGGGACCCCTACTAAATGAGCAGTTCTTC.

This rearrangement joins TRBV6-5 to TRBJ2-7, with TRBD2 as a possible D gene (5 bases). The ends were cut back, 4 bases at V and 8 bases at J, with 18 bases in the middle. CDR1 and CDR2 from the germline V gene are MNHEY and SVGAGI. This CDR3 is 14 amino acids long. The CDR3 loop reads CASSFGPGSLQQYF. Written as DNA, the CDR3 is TGTGCCAGCAGTTTCGGTCCGGGGTCTTTGCAGCAGTACTTC.

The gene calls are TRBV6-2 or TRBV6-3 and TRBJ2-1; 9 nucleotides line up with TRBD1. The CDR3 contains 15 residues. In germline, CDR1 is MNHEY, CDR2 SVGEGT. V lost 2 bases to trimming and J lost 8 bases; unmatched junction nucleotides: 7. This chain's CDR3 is CASSYPGQGRDEQFF. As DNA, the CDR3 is TGTGCCAGCAGTTACCCCGGACAGGGGAGAGATGAGCAGTTCTTC.

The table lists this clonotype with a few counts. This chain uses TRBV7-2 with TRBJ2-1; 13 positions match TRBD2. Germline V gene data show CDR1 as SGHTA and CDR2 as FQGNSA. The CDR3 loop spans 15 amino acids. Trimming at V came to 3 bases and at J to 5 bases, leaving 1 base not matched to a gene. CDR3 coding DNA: TGTGCCAGCAGCTTGACTAGCGGGAGGCACAATGAGCAGTTCTTC. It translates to CASSLTSGRHNEQFF.

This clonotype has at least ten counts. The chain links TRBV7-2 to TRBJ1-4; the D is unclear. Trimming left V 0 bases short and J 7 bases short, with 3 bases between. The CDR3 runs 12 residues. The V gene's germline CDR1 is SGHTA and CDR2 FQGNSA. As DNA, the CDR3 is TGTGCCAGCAGCTTAGCGTCTGAAAAACTGTTTTTT. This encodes CASSLASEKLFF.

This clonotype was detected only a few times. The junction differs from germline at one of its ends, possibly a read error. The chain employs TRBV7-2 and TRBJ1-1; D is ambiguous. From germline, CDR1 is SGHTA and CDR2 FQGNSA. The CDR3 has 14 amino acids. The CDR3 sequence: CVSRQTTSNTEAFF. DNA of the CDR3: TGTGTCAGCAGGCAGACCACCTCGAACACTGAAGCTTTCTTT.

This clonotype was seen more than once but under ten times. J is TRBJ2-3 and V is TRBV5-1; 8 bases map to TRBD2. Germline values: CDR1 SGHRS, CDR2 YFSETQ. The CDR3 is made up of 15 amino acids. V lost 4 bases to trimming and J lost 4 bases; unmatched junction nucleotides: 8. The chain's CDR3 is CASSLSGSSADTQYF. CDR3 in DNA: TGCGCCAGCAGCCTCAGCGGGAGTAGCGCAGATACGCAGTATTTT.